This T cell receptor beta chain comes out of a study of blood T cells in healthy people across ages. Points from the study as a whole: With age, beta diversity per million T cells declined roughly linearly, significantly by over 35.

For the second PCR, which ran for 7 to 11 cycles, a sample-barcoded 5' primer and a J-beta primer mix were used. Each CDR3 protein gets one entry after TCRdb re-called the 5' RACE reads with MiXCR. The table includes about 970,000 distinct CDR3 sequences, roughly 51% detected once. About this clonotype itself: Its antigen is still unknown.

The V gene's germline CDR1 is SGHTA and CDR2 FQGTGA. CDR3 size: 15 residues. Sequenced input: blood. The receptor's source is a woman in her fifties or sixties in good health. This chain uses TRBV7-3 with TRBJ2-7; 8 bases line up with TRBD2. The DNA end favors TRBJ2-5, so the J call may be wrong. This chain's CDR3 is CASSSTSGSEGTQYF. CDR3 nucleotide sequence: TGTGCCAGCAGCTCCACTAGCGGATCTGAGGGGACCCAGTACTTC.